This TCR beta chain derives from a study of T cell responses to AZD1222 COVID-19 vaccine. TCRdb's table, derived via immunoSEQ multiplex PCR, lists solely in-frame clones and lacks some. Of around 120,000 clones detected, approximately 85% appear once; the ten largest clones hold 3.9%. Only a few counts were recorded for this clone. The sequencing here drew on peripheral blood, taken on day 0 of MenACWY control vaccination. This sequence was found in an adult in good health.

CDR3 protein: CASSVCISPPGYSYEQYF. The CDR3 DNA reads TGTGCCAGCAGCGTATGTATATCCCCCCCGGGGTACTCCTACGAGCAGTACTTC. The V gene is TRBV9, the J gene TRBJ2-7, with D possibly matching TRBD2 (5 bases). V was clipped by 1 base and J by 0 bases, with 20 bases between them. The V gene's germline CDR1 is SGDLS and CDR2 YYNGEE. This CDR3 is built from 18 residues. Using reference TRBV9 and TRBJ2-7 for the parts outside the CDR3, the full variable domain is DSGVTQTPKHLITATGQRVTLRCSPRSGDLSVYWYQQSLDQGLQFLIQYYNGEERAKGNILERFSAQQFPDLHSELNLSSLELGDSALYFCASSVCISPPGYSYEQYFGPGTRLTVT.